The sequence of this T cell receptor beta chain was determined in a study of cytomegalovirus exposure and HLA in healthy donors (dated by TCRdb to about 2017). The study in broad terms: According to an earlier analysis of a few hundred of the donors, 150 million to 200 million T cells yielded over 100 million unique TCR beta sequences and about 300 Gb of sequence data. Five DR-DQ haplotypes were treated as single units for association and clustering because of strong linkage in the cohort. A later genetic analysis used genome-wide SNP genotypes for 398 of the 666 donors, treating that subset as a discovery cohort. Approximately 300 gigabases of sequencing data and roughly 80 million unique TCR sequences made up an early release that covered 500 to 650 HLA-typed donors. Among the roughly 390 genotyped donors, 81% belonged to the genetic ancestry cluster associated with self-reported Caucasian donors. A separate validation cohort of some 130 different subjects was used in addition to the roughly 670-subject first cohort. The T cell repertoires of 550 to 850 subjects were profiled by immunosequencing and related to cytomegalovirus serostatus. The number of donors typed differed by locus, with roughly 629-640 for A, B, C, DRB1 and DQB1, roughly 550 for DQA1, 600 to 610 for DPA1, and some 450 for DPB1. The study aimed to test whether cataloging public T cell receptors could reveal signatures of past pathogen exposure. Every repertoire in the discovery cohort had been generated on one and the same sequencing platform. Among some 410 genotyped donors of the cohort, an average of about 240,000 unique TCR beta nucleotide sequences were sequenced per donor, roughly a sixth of them non-productive. The study combined high-throughput TCR immunosequencing, statistical association of individual TCRs with disease status, and machine learning to predict cytomegalovirus infection status. HLA typing covered class I and class II loci at four-digit resolution. Donor age, sex, ethnicity and CMV serostatus were compiled alongside the repertoire data. In the later analysis, no new phenotypic data were used to find candidate immune exposures; instead, reliance was placed on TCR beta sequences and their occurrence across donors. To study patterns of TCR occurrence, a later analysis re-analyzed previously published TCR beta repertoires from several hundred donors and added high-resolution HLA genotyping. In an earlier analysis of about 590 of the donors, high-throughput TCR beta sequencing was used to judge whether each TCR beta V gene segment behaved as functional or pseudogenic.

The library was generated by the immunoSEQ multiplex PCR assay. The multiplex PCR relied on a mix of 60 forward primers for TCR Vbeta segments and 13 reverse primers for TCR Jbeta segments. The CDR3 region of rearranged TCR beta genes was amplified from genomic DNA with a multiplex PCR assay. Amplified TCR beta libraries were sequenced as 87-base-pair reads on the Illumina HiSeq System. The authors processed their data as follows. A later analysis counted about 80 million unique TCR beta chains across the 600 to 850 repertoires, and 10 million to 12 million of these chains were shared by at least two donors. To remove PCR and sequencing errors, raw reads were error-corrected and collapsed into unique sequences using a nearest-neighbor algorithm that merged closely related sequences. CDR3 sequences were aligned to IMGT reference sequences to assign V, D and J gene segments. For a sequence to be retained, a match of at least six nucleotides was required to both a V gene segment and a J gene segment. Rearrangements were classified as productive when the CDR3 lacked stop codons and remained in frame with V and J, and all other rearrangements were classified as non-productive. Following IMGT convention, CDR3 was defined as the stretch from the second conserved V-encoded cysteine up to the conserved J-encoded phenylalanine. In an earlier analysis of some 550 of the donors, sequences lacking an unambiguous match to a single V gene segment were excluded. An earlier analysis of fewer than 750 of the donors classified V segments as functional when productive rearrangements were above 56.7% and as segregating when the standard deviation between donors was above 5%. A statistical classification framework was built for diagnosing cytomegalovirus status from the catalog of TCR beta chain sequences. V and J gene assignment, in a later analysis, came from comparing TCR nucleotide sequences with IMGT/GENE-DB human TR gene sequences. The TCRdist pipeline was used in a later analysis to assign CDR3 sequences and most-parsimonious VDJ recombination scenarios. In a later analysis, each TCR beta chain was defined by its CDR3 amino acid sequence together with its V-gene family, and reads without a unique V-gene family were excluded. In a later analysis, 450 to 600 highly shared, low-generation-probability nucleotide sequences were removed to address suspected cross-contamination and a sequencing artifact. For each public chain, a later analysis derived a clonal expansion index from normalized ranks of inferred template counts within each repertoire. Generation probabilities in a later analysis came from a VDJ recombination model fitted to out-of-frame rearrangements, and those results were checked against IGoR. In a later analysis, hypergeometric tests were used to score TCR-TCR, TCR-HLA and TCR-CMV co-occurrence, with a repertoire-size bias correction applied to TCR pairs. In a later analysis, false discovery rates were estimated by permuting HLA or CMV assignments 20 times. In a later analysis, co-occurring TCRs were grouped using DBSCAN, and TCRdist sequence similarity was added for clustering within HLA-allele-positive subsets. Repertoires with fewer than 30,000 or more than 120,000 public chains, plus five repertoires with anomalous nucleotide sharing, were excluded from co-occurrence clustering. Drawn from immuneACCESS, this table holds only the in-frame rearrangements with V and J called that TCRdb kept. Clones are partly lost; checked studies trace under half to an unresolved V gene and leave the rest unexplained. From that table come the V and J calls and clone size; the DNA was used to work out D and trimming. This sample holds 150,000 to 200,000 clones; approximately 78% were observed only once. Roughly 8% of the sample is in the top ten clones.

The CDR3 goes from the cysteine to the phenylalanine over 11 residues. Only CDR3 DNA remains: 33 bases, in frame from the first base. Germline trimming: 5 bases from V, 9 bases from J; junction bases outside gene matches: 4. The germline V gene yields WSHSY for CDR1 and SAAADI for CDR2. General conclusions and limits of the study: Because HLA typing was unavailable for some donors at each locus, only the typed subset was used in association tests. The authors suggested that the approach could potentially be extended to other disease states and immunological phenotypes. CMV serostatus was the only immune exposure information available for the cohort. The cohort was sequenced for TCR beta chains only, and without alpha or paired-chain data the features that could be detected were limited. In a later analysis, HLA-associated TCR beta chains were found to be more clonally expanded and to have lower generation probabilities than equally common non-associated chains. When HLA alleles, especially DR and DQ, strongly co-occurred, TCR associations were difficult to assign to individual alleles. Compared with the approximately 670-donor mean, donors in an Asian-associated ancestry cluster had fewer N-insertions in productive TCRs, according to a later genetic analysis. V-gene and J-gene trimming of TCR beta chains was associated with a missense DCLRE1C variant in a later genetic analysis, and the association was replicated in an independent cohort. In both the original and validation cohorts, the classifier was reported to diagnose cytomegalovirus status with high specificity and sensitivity. Several of the top co-occurrence clusters appeared to be linked to parvovirus B19, influenza, CMV and Epstein-Barr virus, according to a later analysis. Most CMV-associated TCR beta chains appeared to be HLA-restricted in a later analysis, and the HLA associations seemed to be driven largely by CMV exposure. A total of roughly 160 TCR beta chains were listed by the study as associated with cytomegalovirus. Because counts were too low, around 17 rarely observed V segments, including chromosome 9 orphons, were left out of the earlier analysis of 587 of the donors. Correlated functional status among segregating V segments might reflect linkage disequilibrium, but an unknown experimental factor could not be ruled out. The sequencing pipeline was judged likely to have produced a cluster of highly shared sequence variants as a technical artifact. Three of the identified cytomegalovirus-associated TCR beta chains were confirmed in vitro to be specific for cytomegalovirus antigens. Some IMGT-functional V segments, including TRBV6-2 and TRBV6-3, could not be told apart with the 87-base-pair reads, so those segments were excluded. An earlier analysis of approximately 540 of the donors showed that most TCR beta V segments appeared in productive rearrangements either about 90% or about 30% of the time, which broadly matched IMGT annotations. At a false discovery rate of 0.05, a later analysis linked about 17,000 TCR beta sequences to specific HLA alleles. While some public TCRs were present in many individuals, most TCR sequences turned up only very rarely across donors. Presence/absence analyses assumed roughly uniform sequencing depth across donors, an assumption that may not hold. A later analysis found that TCR association rates varied across HLA loci, with DRB1 alleles showing the most associated TCRs and HLA-C alleles the fewest. A further reported finding was that TCR beta sequences accurately predicted the HLA-A and HLA-B alleles for most subjects in the first cohort.

Note on this clone: It lacks a known antigen. No much larger clonotype is one base removed from it; base qualities were not supplied.

The cohort was made up of 666 healthy bone marrow donors. At the time of sampling, every cohort member was nominally healthy, though immune exposures that went unrecorded were likely present. The donor was CMV seropositive and was included in the group of 289 seropositive cohort members. Each donor provided a peripheral blood sample, and peripheral blood mononuclear cells were used for TCR beta sequencing. Genomic DNA was extracted from the blood cell samples with the Qiagen DNeasy Blood Extraction Kit. Sequencing input: PBMCs. The receptor chain draws on TRBV10-2 and TRBJ2-7, and TRBD1 aligns with 7 junction nucleotides. The source is a male donor in good health and CMV-seropositive. The CDR3 region reads CASSTGVVQYF. The nucleotides read TGCGCCAGCAGTACAGGGGTGGTGCAGTACTTC.